This T cell receptor (beta chain) was captured by sequencing in a study of blood T cell repertoires in COVID-19. Authors' data handling: Amplified reference gene primers provided the basis for estimating nucleated cell counts. The table came from immunoSEQ multiplex PCR; TCRdb's copy has only in-frame clones and leaves some out. Clone size and V and J calls were adopted from that table, with D and trimming inferred from the DNA. The data hold 120,000 to 150,000 clones, with 70% to 90% observed a single time. In germline, CDR1 is LNHDA, CDR2 SQIVND (reference sequence). The ends lost 7 bases at V and 6 bases at J; junction bases unmatched: 15. The CDR3 sequence is 17 residues long. Patients in Seattle were enrolled during active infection, then followed longitudinally.

The sequenced sample consisted of peripheral blood. This rearrangement joins TRBV19 to TRBJ1-4, with 9 positions matching TRBD1. The receptor's source is a woman in her sixties or seventies with COVID-19, enrolled during active disease. The CDR3 spells CASTLIPQGAGDEKLFF. CDR3 nucleotides: TGTGCCAGTACCCTCATACCACAGGGGGCGGGTGATGAAAAACTGTTTTTT. Looking up the rest from reference TRBV19 and TRBJ1-4 gives the full variable domain: DGGITQSPKYLFRKEGQNVTLSCEQNLNHDAMYWYRQDPGQGLRLIYYSQIVNDFQKGDIAEGYSVSREKKESFPLTVTSAQKNPTAFYLCASTLIPQGAGDEKLFFGSGTQLSVL.